The next 25 T cell receptor beta chains were all read from a single sample in a study of cytomegalovirus exposure and HLA in healthy donors. The PCR was carried out with 60 Vbeta primers and 13 Jbeta primers. The assay was immunoSEQ multiplex PCR, and TCRdb's table has in-frame clones only and misses some. The sample lists roughly 90,000 clones; 82% were seen once. Specimen: PBMCs. The receptors were sampled from a man aged 30 to 45 in good health and CMV-seropositive.

This clone was seen once. The chain combines TRBV10-1 with TRBJ1-6; TRBD1 might be the D (5 bases). CDR1 and CDR2 (germline): WNHNN, SYGVQD (reference sequence). CDR3 length: 14 residues. V was clipped by 3 bases and J by 9 bases, with 12 bases between them. CDR3 sequence: CASSEPGGSSPLHF. The DNA of the CDR3 is TGCGCCAGCAGTGAACCCGGGGGATCTTCACCCCTCCACTTT.

The J gene is TRBJ1-2, the V gene TRBV6-1; D remains ambiguous. This CDR3 has 13 residues. The germline gives CDR1 MNHNS, CDR2 SASEGT. The V gene lost 1 base and the J gene lost 3 bases, with 6 bases spanning the gap. CDR3 nucleotide sequence: TGTGCCAGCAGTGAAGACAGCCACTATGGCTACACCTTC. Translating it yields CASSEDSHYGYTF.

In regard to this clone: The same CDR3 also results from other DNA sequences found in this sample. The chain is built from TRBV29-1 and TRBJ2-3; possible D gene TRBD2, 6 bases. The V gene lost 0 bases and the J gene lost 3 bases, with 22 bases spanning the gap. The CDR3 loop spans 18 amino acids. CDR1 SQVTM and CDR2 ANQGSEA come from the germline V gene. This CDR3 is CSVEEPRGGPPTTDTQYF. CDR3 nucleotide sequence: TGCAGCGTTGAAGAACCTCGGGGAGGCCCCCCAACTACAGATACGCAGTATTTT.

As DNA, the CDR3 is TGTGCTTGCAAAATCGGCGGATACGAGCAGTACTTC. Its protein product is CACKIGGYEQYF. The chain has TRBV7-2 and TRBJ2-7; no definite D call. The germline gives CDR1 SGHTA, CDR2 FQGNSA. The CDR3 totals 12 residues. Looking up the rest from reference TRBV7-2 and TRBJ2-7 gives the full variable domain: GAGVSQSPSNKVTEKGKDVELRCDPISGHTALYWYRQSLGQGLEFLIYFQGNSAPDKSGLPSDRFSAERTGGSVSTLTIQRTQQEDSAVYLCACKIGGYEQYFGPGTRLTVT.

This chain links TRBV9 with TRBJ2-2; D may be TRBD2 (5 bases). This CDR3 contains 17 residues. CDR1 is SGDLS and CDR2 is YYNGEE in the germline V gene. Trimming removed 2 bases at V and 6 bases at J, with 20 bases between. The CDR3 DNA reads TGTGCCAGCAGCGTCACCAGTAGGGCGATCGGGGCCGGGGAGCTGTTTTTT. Translated, it gives CASSVTSRAIGAGELFF.

This chain joins TRBV7-8 and TRBJ2-7, with 13 nucleotides matching TRBD2. Germline V gives CDR1 SGHVS, CDR2 FQNEAQ. V shed 2 bases, J shed 4 bases, and the junction held 5 bases outside the gene matches. This CDR3 comprises 16 residues. In nucleotides, the CDR3 is TGTGCCAGCAGCTTAACGACTAGCGGGAGGCTGTACGAGCAGTACTTC. This translates into CASSLTTSGRLYEQYF.

The rearrangement uses TRBV27 and TRBJ2-1; tentatively, D is TRBD2 (6 bases). The CDR3 runs 13 residues. Germline lookup yields CDR1 MNHEY and CDR2 SMNVEV (reference sequence). V was pared by 5 bases and J by 5 bases, with 10 bases between. This CDR3 is CASSGGLDNEQFF. For the CDR3, the DNA is TGTGCCAGCAGTGGGGGACTCGACAATGAGCAGTTCTTC.

This chain links TRBV2 with TRBJ1-2; TRBD1 might be the D (5 bases). The length of the CDR3 is 16 residues. CDR1 is SNHLY and CDR2 is FYNNEI in the germline V gene. V gave up 2 bases and J gave up 1 base, with 14 bases separating them. The CDR3 is CASSERRGGNNYGYTF. The CDR3 DNA reads TGTGCCAGCAGTGAAAGGCGGGGCGGAAATAACTATGGCTACACCTTC.

The rearrangement joins TRBV28 to TRBJ1-2; a possible D gene is TRBD1 (6 bases). This CDR3 spans 13 amino acids. The V and J ends lost 6 bases and 4 bases respectively, with 12 bases between them. The V gene's germline CDR1 is MDHEN and CDR2 SYDVKM. This CDR3 reads CASRVQGPYGYTF. In nucleotides, the CDR3 is TGTGCCAGCAGAGTACAGGGACCCTATGGCTACACCTTC.

This clone has only a few counts. The rearrangement links TRBV5-1 to TRBJ1-6, with D possibly TRBD1 on 5 matching bases. Trimming took off 4 bases at V and 10 bases at J, with 21 bases between the two ends. Germline V CDR1 and CDR2: SGHRS, YFSETQ. CDR3 size: 16 residues. CDR3 sequence (DNA): TGCGCCAGCAGCCCGCAAGCGGGGGGTCAGTGGTCACCCCTCCACTTT. Translation gives CASSPQAGGQWSPLHF.

The chain has TRBV7-8 and TRBJ2-7; D perhaps matches TRBD2 (6 bases). V gave up 2 bases and J gave up 5 bases, with 19 bases separating them. Looked up from germline, CDR1 is SGHVS and CDR2 is FQNEAQ. CDR3 length equals 16 residues. In DNA, the CDR3 is TGTGCCAGCAGCTTACGGGACTTCCCCCCCAGGGACGAGCAGTACTTC. It specifies CASSLRDFPPRDEQYF.

The chain has TRBV7-6 and TRBJ2-7; 8 bases match TRBD1. J was trimmed by 1 base and V by 5 bases; bases with no gene match: 7. The CDR3 is 15 amino acids. The germline CDR1 and CDR2 sequences are SGHVS and FNYEAQ. CDR3 region: CASSLGTGKSYEQYF. CDR3 nucleotide sequence: TGTGCCAGCAGCCTGGGGACAGGCAAGTCCTACGAGCAGTACTTC.

The V gene is TRBV18, the J gene TRBJ2-1; TRBD1 matches at 9 bases. There are 14 residues in the CDR3. Germline trimming cut 3 bases from V and 9 bases from J; bases unmatched to any gene: 6. Germline V CDR1 and CDR2: KGHSH, LQKENI. CDR3 amino acids: CASSPLQGAAEQFF. Written as DNA, the CDR3 is TGTGCCAGCTCACCTTTACAGGGGGCGGCTGAGCAGTTCTTC.

CDR3 protein: CASSFRDRGLYGYTF. The DNA of the CDR3 is TGTGCCAGCAGTTTTAGGGACAGGGGATTATATGGCTACACCTTC. The chain links TRBV28 to TRBJ1-2, with 10 positions matching TRBD1. V dropped 3 bases and J dropped 5; count of bases not matched to a gene: 6. The CDR3 covers 15 residues. CDR1 is MDHEN, CDR2 SYDVKM, per germline.

This clone occurred a few times. The V call is TRBV7-8, the J call TRBJ1-2; tentatively, D is TRBD1 (5 bases). In germline, CDR1 is SGHVS, CDR2 FQNEAQ. Trimming removed 0 bases at V and 0 bases at J, with 5 bases between. The CDR3 length is 14 residues. The CDR3 reads CASSLAGANYGYTF. CDR3 coding DNA: TGTGCCAGCAGCTTAGCAGGGGCTAACTATGGCTACACCTTC.

The genes are TRBV27 and TRBJ2-3; tentative D call: TRBD2 (6 bases). V shed 6 bases and J shed 3 bases, with 16 bases lying between them. The CDR3 is made up of 15 amino acids. Germline-derived CDR1 and CDR2 are MNHEY and SMNVEV (reference sequence). CDR3 residues: CASSSRGKRTDTQYF. In DNA, the CDR3 is TGTGCCAGCAGCTCGCGGGGTAAAAGGACAGATACGCAGTATTTT.

This clone was seen only once. The chain recombines TRBV4-1 with TRBJ2-1; no clear D. Trimming took off 2 bases at V and 5 bases at J, with 7 bases between the two ends. The germline V gene encodes CDR1 MGHRA and CDR2 YSYEKL. The CDR3 has 13 residues. CDR3 region: CASSQYPNNEQFF. As DNA, the CDR3 is TGCGCCAGCAGCCAATACCCTAACAATGAGCAGTTCTTC.

The chain recombines TRBV11-2 with TRBJ2-3; 7 nucleotides agree with TRBD1. Germline CDR1 SGHAT, CDR2 FQNNGV. After removal of 5 bases from V and 2 bases from J, the junction contained 4 bases not matched to a gene. This CDR3 region has 14 residues. The DNA for the CDR3 is TGTGCCAGCAGCCCGGGACAGCACACAGATACGCAGTATTTT. Its protein product is CASSPGQHTDTQYF.

The chain recombines TRBV25-1 with TRBJ2-7; D might be TRBD1 (5 bases). The CDR3 has 13 amino acids. Trimming removed 3 bases from V and 3 bases from J, with 9 bases in between. CDR1 is MGHDK and CDR2 is SYGVNS in the germline V gene. The CDR3 region has the DNA TGTGCCAGCAGTGAGGCAGGGCTCTACGAGCAGTACTTC. Translated: CASSEAGLYEQYF.

The V and J genes are TRBV7-6 and TRBJ2-7; possibly TRBD2 for D (5 bases). The CDR3 spans 15 residues. Germline CDR1 and CDR2: SGHVS and FNYEAQ. The V gene lost 4 bases and the J gene lost 0 bases, with 13 bases spanning the gap. CDR3 in amino acids: CASSSPPGSSYEQYF. DNA of the CDR3: TGTGCCAGCAGCTCCCCCCCGGGGAGCTCCTACGAGCAGTACTTC. The full variable domain, completed using reference TRBV7-6 and TRBJ2-7, is GAGVSQSPRYKVTKRGQDVALRCDPISGHVSLYWYRQALGQGPEFLTYFNYEAQQDKSGLPNDRFSAERPEGSISTLTIQRTEQRDSAMYRCASSSPPGSSYEQYFGPGTRLTVT.

This clone has just one count. This chain connects TRBV7-9 to TRBJ1-1; weak D call: TRBD1 (6 bases). V was trimmed by 1 base and J by 4 bases, leaving 16 bases between them. Germline V gives CDR1 SEHNR, CDR2 FQNEAQ (reference sequence). The CDR3 has 16 amino acids. CDR3 sequence reads: CASSLVVTGGSTEAFF. The CDR3 DNA is TGTGCCAGCAGCTTAGTGGTGACAGGAGGTAGCACTGAAGCTTTCTTT.

The V and J genes are TRBV15 and TRBJ2-4; 9 bases fit TRBD1. The CDR3 totals 16 residues. Per germline, CDR1 LNHNV and CDR2 YYDKDF (reference sequence). J lost 5 bases, V lost 0 bases, and 5 bases had no gene match. Written as DNA, the CDR3 is TGTGCCACCAGCAGAGATCTCAGACAGGGGGAAAACATTCAGTACTTC. Protein product: CATSRDLRQGENIQYF.

The chain employs TRBV28 and TRBJ1-3; TRBD1 is a possible D gene (6 bases). V lost 5 bases and J 0 bases, leaving 11 bases between the germline ends. Germline V lookup: CDR1 MDHEN, CDR2 SYDVKM. There are 15 residues in the CDR3. In nucleotides, the CDR3 is TGTGCCAGCAGTCCCGACAGGTTCTCTGGAAACACCATATATTTT. It translates to CASSPDRFSGNTIYF.

This chain connects TRBV4-2 to TRBJ2-5; TRBD2 matches at 10 bases. V shed 0 bases, J shed 2 bases, and the junction held 3 bases outside the gene matches. The CDR3 is 16 residues long. Germline V gene sequence: CDR1 LGHNA, CDR2 YNFKEQ. CDR3 coding DNA: TGTGCCAGCAGCCAAGAAGGACTAGCGGAGCAAGAGACCCAGTACTTC. Its protein is CASSQEGLAEQETQYF.

This chain uses TRBV15 with TRBJ2-3; tentative D call: TRBD1 (5 bases). The V gene lost 1 base and the J gene lost 3 bases, with 11 bases spanning the gap. The germline V gene has CDR1 LNHNV and CDR2 YYDKDF (reference sequence). This CDR3 region has 15 residues. CDR3 sequence reads: CATSRGVQDTDTQYF. Here the CDR3 DNA reads TGTGCCACCAGCAGAGGGGTACAGGATACAGATACGCAGTATTTT. The whole variable domain, remainder taken from reference TRBV15 and TRBJ2-3, is DAMVIQNPRYQVTQFGKPVTLSCSQTLNHNVMYWYQQKSSQAPKLLFHYYDKDFNNEADTPDNFQSRRPNTSFCFLDIRSPGLGDTAMYLCATSRGVQDTDTQYFGPGTRLTVL.